Listed below are T cell receptor beta chains from one sample, sequenced in a study of cytomegalovirus exposure and HLA in healthy donors. Repertoires were generated with immunoSEQ multiplex PCR, while TCRdb's copy carries only in-frame clones and drops some. This table has 130,000 or so clones, over 85% appearing once. Material: PBMCs. The source of these receptors is a man aged 30 to 39 in good health and CMV-seronegative. The CDR3 runs from the conserved cysteine through the conserved F or W. The D gene is left open where the match is weak. Only some rows state a clone size, as once, few, many or a class for expanded clones.

v_gene	d_gene	abundance	j_gene	CDR3aa	CDR3nt
TRBV29-1	NA	NA	TRBJ2-3	CSVDNRNTQYF	TGCAGCGTTGATAACAGAAATACGCAGTATTTT
TRBV9	TRBD1	once	TRBJ1-2	CASSAGTGTNYGYTF	TGTGCCAGCAGCGCTGGGACAGGGACTAACTATGGCTACACCTTC
TRBV9	NA	NA	TRBJ1-4	CASSVTETGRVEKLFF	TGTGCCAGCAGCGTAACCGAAACAGGGAGGGTTGAAAAACTGTTTTTT
TRBV11-3	NA	once	TRBJ2-2	CASSSTDRNTGELFF	TGTGCCAGCAGCTCCACCGACAGAAACACCGGGGAGCTGTTTTTT
TRBV4-2	NA	NA	TRBJ2-5	CASSPSGQETQYF	TGTGCCAGCAGCCCCTCGGGCCAAGAGACCCAGTACTTC
TRBV4-2	NA	NA	TRBJ2-5	CASSTRDPGGETQYF	TGTGCCAGCAGCACCCGGGACCCCGGGGGAGAGACCCAGTACTTC
TRBV7-6	NA	NA	TRBJ2-1	CASSPLEGSNEFF	TGTGCCAGCAGCCCTCTGGAGGGAAGTAATGAGTTCTTC
TRBV14	NA	NA	TRBJ1-3	CASSRLGTTPLSGNTIYF	TGTGCCAGCAGCCGCCTCGGGACAACTCCTCTCTCTGGAAACACCATATATTTT
TRBV7-3	NA	few	TRBJ1-1	CASSSLQSAEAFF	TGTGCCAGCAGCTCGCTCCAGAGCGCTGAAGCTTTCTTT
TRBV29-1	TRBD1	NA	TRBJ2-1	CSVRLWDRAYNEQFF	TGCAGCGTTCGTCTCTGGGACAGGGCATACAATGAGCAGTTCTTC
TRBV6-6	NA	NA	TRBJ1-5	CASSSSGTRYNQPQHF	TGTGCCAGCAGTTCATCCGGGACACGTTACAATCAGCCCCAGCATTTT
TRBV27	TRBD1	NA	TRBJ1-6	CASSYMDRTDSPLHF	TGTGCCAGCAGTTATATGGACAGGACCGATTCACCCCTCCACTTT
TRBV5-4	NA	NA	TRBJ2-4	CASSLVGIENIQYF	TGTGCCAGCAGCCTCGTCGGGATCGAAAACATTCAGTACTTC
TRBV7-9	TRBD1	NA	TRBJ2-7	CASSLEGQGALF	TGTGCCAGCAGCTTAGAGGGACAGGGGGCCCTCTTC
TRBV6-6	NA	NA	TRBJ2-3	CASSYTGTSSTDTQYF	TGTGCCAGCAGTTACACTGGGACATCAAGCACAGATACGCAGTATTTT
TRBV18	TRBD1	NA	TRBJ1-4	CASSPNRGSDEKLFF	TGTGCCAGCTCACCGAACAGGGGATCGGATGAAAAACTGTTTTTT
TRBV7-6	TRBD2	NA	TRBJ2-5	CASTPEQGREGETQYF	TGTGCCAGCACCCCAGAACAGGGCCGGGAGGGAGAGACCCAGTACTTC
TRBV10-1	NA	NA	TRBJ1-2	CASSESERPRTGGYTF	TGCGCCAGCAGTGAGTCGGAAAGGCCACGAACGGGTGGCTACACCTTC
TRBV5-6	TRBD1	NA	TRBJ1-1	CASSFRDSRFF	TGTGCCAGCAGCTTCCGGGACAGCCGTTTCTTT
TRBV11-2	TRBD1	NA	TRBJ1-6	CASSLERQGVYSPLHF	TGTGCCAGCAGCTTAGAGCGACAGGGGGTTTATTCACCCCTCCACTTT
TRBV9	TRBD1	NA	TRBJ2-7	CASSAFTGTGSYEQYF	TGTGCCAGCAGCGCTTTTACCGGGACAGGGTCTTACGAGCAGTACTTC
TRBV2	NA	NA	TRBJ1-1	CASTPRRTEAFF	TGTGCCAGCACCCCCCGGAGGACTGAAGCTTTCTTT
TRBV9	NA	NA	TRBJ1-2	CASSEQDTPGRCTF	TGTGCCAGCAGCGAACAGGACACCCCTGGGCGGTGCACCTTC
TRBV28	NA	NA	TRBJ1-1	CASSPESSGNTEAFF	TGTGCCAGCAGTCCGGAGAGTTCCGGGAACACTGAAGCTTTCTTT
TRBV7-2	TRBD2	NA	TRBJ2-5	CASTRASGGARETQYF	TGTGCCAGCACTCGGGCTAGCGGGGGGGCCAGGGAGACCCAGTACTTC
TRBV5-1	NA	few	TRBJ1-5	CASSLYSGGNQPQHF	TGCGCCAGCAGCTTGTATTCGGGGGGCAATCAGCCCCAGCATTTT
TRBV7-9	TRBD1	once	TRBJ1-6	CATNYRTGVDSPLHF	TGTGCCACCAACTACCGGACAGGAGTTGATTCACCCCTCCACTTT
TRBV4-1	TRBD2	NA	TRBJ2-3	CASSQDKVAGTDTQYF	TGCGCCAGCAGCCAAGATAAGGTAGCGGGAACAGATACGCAGTATTTT
TRBV4-1	TRBD1	few	TRBJ2-7	CASSQGDSEQYF	TGCGCCAGCAGCCAAGGGGACAGCGAGCAGTACTTC
TRBV4-1	TRBD2	NA	TRBJ2-1	CASSQAGTSYNEQFF	TGCGCCAGCAGCCAAGCCGGGACTAGCTACAATGAGCAGTTCTTC
TRBV7-3	NA	NA	TRBJ1-1	CASSPGPRGWTEAFF	TGTGCCAGCAGCCCCGGCCCCAGGGGATGGACTGAAGCTTTCTTT
TRBV6-1	TRBD2	NA	TRBJ2-6	CASSENPSGSANVLTF	TGTGCCAGCAGTGAAAACCCTAGCGGCTCCGCCAACGTCCTGACTTTC
TRBV7-8	TRBD1	NA	TRBJ2-3	CASSPGTGSTDTQYF	TGTGCCAGCAGCCCCGGGACAGGTAGCACAGATACGCAGTATTTT
TRBV6-5	NA	NA	TRBJ1-2	CASGPGGIRSGYTF	TGTGCCAGCGGGCCGGGAGGGATCAGGAGTGGCTACACCTTC